The T cell receptor beta chain under discussion was sequenced for a study of blood T cell repertoires in COVID-19. Overall study context: The United States, Italy and Spain were the sources of the acute and convalescent COVID-19 samples.

Germline assignment: CDR1 MGHRA and CDR2 YSYEKL. V gave up 8 bases and J gave up 1 base, with 11 bases separating them. The CDR3 has 13 residues. In the original processing: Cell counts per sample came from amplifying reference gene primers. Data came from immunoSEQ multiplex PCR; TCRdb stores just in-frame clones and leaves some out. V and J calls plus clone size are reproduced from that table; the DNA served to infer D and trimming. The sample has about 69,000 clones, 86% seen once. The sequencing sample was made of peripheral blood. V and J are TRBV4-1 and TRBJ1-1; no definite D call. The sequence came from a man between 25 and 39 years old with acute or convalescent COVID-19. The CDR3 DNA is TGCGCCAGCGGACTCACAGAGAACACTGAAGCTTTCTTT. Protein sequence: CASGLTENTEAFF.